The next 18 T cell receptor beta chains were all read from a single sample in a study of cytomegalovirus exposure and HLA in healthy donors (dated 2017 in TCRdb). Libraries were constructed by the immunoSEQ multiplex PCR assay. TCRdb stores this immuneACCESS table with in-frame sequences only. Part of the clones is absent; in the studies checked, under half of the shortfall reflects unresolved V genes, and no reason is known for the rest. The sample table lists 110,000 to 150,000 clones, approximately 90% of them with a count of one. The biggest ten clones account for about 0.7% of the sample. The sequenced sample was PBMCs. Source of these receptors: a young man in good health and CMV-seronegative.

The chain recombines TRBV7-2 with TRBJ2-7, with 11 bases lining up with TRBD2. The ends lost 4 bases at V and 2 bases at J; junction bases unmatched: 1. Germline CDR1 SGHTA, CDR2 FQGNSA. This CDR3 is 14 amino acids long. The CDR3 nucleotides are TGTGCCAGCAGCTCGGGACTAGCGGCCTACGAGCAGTACTTC. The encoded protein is CASSSGLAAYEQYF.

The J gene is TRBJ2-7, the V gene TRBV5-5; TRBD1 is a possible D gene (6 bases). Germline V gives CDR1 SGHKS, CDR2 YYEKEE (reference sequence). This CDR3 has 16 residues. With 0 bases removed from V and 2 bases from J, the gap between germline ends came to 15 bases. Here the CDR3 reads CASSLDPGTGTYEQYV. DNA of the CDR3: TGTGCCAGCAGCTTGGATCCGGGAACAGGGACCTACGAGCAGTACGTC.

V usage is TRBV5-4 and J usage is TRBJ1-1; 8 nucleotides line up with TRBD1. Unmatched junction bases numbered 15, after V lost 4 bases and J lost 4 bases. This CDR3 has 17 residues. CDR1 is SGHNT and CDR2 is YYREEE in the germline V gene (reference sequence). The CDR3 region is CASSPFTPQGAGTEAFF. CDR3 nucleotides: TGTGCCAGCAGCCCATTTACTCCTCAGGGGGCGGGCACTGAAGCTTTCTTT. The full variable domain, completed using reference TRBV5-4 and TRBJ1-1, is ETGVTQSPTHLIKTRGQQVTLRCSSQSGHNTVSWYQQALGQGPQFIFQYYREEENGRGNFPPRFSGLQFPNYSSELNVNALELDDSALYLCASSPFTPQGAGTEAFFGQGTRLTVV.

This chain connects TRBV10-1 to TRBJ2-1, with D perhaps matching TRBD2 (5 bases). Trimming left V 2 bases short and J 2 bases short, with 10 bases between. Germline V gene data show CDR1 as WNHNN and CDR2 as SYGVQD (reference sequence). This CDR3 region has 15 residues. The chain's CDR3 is CASSEQRLPYNEQFF. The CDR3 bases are TGCGCCAGCAGTGAGCAGCGGCTCCCCTACAATGAGCAGTTCTTC.

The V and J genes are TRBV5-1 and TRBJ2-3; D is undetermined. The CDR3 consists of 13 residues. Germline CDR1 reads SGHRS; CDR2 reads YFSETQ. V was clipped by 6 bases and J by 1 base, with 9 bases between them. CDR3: CASTMGGTDTQYF. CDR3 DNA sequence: TGCGCCAGCACGATGGGCGGCACAGATACGCAGTATTTT.

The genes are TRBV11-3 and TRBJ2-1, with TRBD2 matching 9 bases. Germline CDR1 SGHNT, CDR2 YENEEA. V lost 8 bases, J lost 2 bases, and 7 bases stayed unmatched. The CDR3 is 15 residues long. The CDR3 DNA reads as TGTGCCAGCGGTGCGGGAGGGGACGCCTACAATGAGCAGTTCTTC. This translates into CASGAGGDAYNEQFF.

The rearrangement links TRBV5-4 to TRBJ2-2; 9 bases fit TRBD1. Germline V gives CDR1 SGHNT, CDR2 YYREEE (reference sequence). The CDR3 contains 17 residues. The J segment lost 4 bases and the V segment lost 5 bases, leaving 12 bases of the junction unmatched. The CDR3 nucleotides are TGTGCCAGCAGACGGGGACAGGGTACCTCGAGCACCGGGGAGCTGTTTTTT. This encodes CASRRGQGTSSTGELFF. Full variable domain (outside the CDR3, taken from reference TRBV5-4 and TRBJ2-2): ETGVTQSPTHLIKTRGQQVTLRCSSQSGHNTVSWYQQALGQGPQFIFQYYREEENGRGNFPPRFSGLQFPNYSSELNVNALELDDSALYLCASRRGQGTSSTGELFFGEGSRLTVL.

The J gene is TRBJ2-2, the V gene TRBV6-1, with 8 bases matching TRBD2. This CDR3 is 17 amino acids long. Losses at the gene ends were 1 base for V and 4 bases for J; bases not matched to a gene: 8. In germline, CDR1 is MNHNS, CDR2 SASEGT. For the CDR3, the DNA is TGTGCCAGCAGTGAAGGGCTAGCGGGCAGCTTCACCGGGGAGCTGTTTTTT. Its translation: CASSEGLAGSFTGELFF.

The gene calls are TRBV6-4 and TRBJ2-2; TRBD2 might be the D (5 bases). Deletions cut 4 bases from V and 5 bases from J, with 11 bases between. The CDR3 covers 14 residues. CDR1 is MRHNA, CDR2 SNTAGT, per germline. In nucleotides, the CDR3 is TGTGCCAGCAGTGTACAGCGAGGGACCGGGGAGCTGTTTTTT. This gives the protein CASSVQRGTGELFF.

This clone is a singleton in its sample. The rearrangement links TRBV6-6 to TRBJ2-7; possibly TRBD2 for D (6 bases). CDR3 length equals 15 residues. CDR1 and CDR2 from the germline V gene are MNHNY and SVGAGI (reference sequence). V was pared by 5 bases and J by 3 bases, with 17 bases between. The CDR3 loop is CASSHPLGGRYEQYF. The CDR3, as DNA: TGTGCCAGCAGTCACCCCTTGGGGGGACGCTACGAGCAGTACTTC.

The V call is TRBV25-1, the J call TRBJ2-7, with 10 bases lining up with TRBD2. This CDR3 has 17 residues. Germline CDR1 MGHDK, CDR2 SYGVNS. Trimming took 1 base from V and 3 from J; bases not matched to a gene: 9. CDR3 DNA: TGTGCCAGCAGTGAATGGGGGAAGACTAGCGGGCACTACGAGCAGTACGTC. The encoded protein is CASSEWGKTSGHYEQYV.

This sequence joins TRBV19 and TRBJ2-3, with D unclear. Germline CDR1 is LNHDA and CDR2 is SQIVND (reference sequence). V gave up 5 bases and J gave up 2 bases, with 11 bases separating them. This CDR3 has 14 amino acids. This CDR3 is CASSLSVLTDTQYF. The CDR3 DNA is TGTGCCAGTAGTCTATCCGTCCTCACAGATACGCAGTATTTT.

The DNA of the CDR3 is TGTGCCAGCAGTAGTCTAGCGGATACGCAGTATTTT. Residues: CASSSLADTQYF. The chain links TRBV27 to TRBJ2-3; a weak D match, TRBD2 (6 bases). The CDR3 is 12 residues long. In germline, CDR1 is MNHEY, CDR2 SMNVEV (reference sequence). Trimming took off 5 bases at V and 6 bases at J, with 9 bases between the two ends.

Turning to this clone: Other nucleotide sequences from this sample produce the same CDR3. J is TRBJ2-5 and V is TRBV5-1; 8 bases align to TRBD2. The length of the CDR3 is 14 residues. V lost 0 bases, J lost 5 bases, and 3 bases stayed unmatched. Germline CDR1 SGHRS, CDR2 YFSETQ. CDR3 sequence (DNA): TGCGCCAGCAGCTTGGGACTAGCGCGGGAGACCCAGTACTTC. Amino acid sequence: CASSLGLARETQYF. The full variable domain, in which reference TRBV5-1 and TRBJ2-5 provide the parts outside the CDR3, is KAGVTQTPRYLIKTRGQQVTLSCSPISGHRSVSWYQQTPGQGLQFLFEYFSETQRNKGNFPGRFSGRQFSNSRSEMNVSTLELGDSALYLCASSLGLARETQYFGPGTRLLVL.

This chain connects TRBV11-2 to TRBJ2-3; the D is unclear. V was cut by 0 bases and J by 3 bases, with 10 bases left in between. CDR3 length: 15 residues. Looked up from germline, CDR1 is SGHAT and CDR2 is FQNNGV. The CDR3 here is CASSLDGDQTDTQYF. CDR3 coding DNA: TGTGCCAGCAGCTTAGATGGAGACCAGACAGATACGCAGTATTTT.

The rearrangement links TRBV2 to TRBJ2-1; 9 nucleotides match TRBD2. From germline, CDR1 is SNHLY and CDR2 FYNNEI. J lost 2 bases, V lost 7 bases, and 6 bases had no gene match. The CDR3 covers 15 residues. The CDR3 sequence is CASMSLAGTYNEQFF. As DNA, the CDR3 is TGTGCCAGCATGTCGCTAGCGGGGACCTACAATGAGCAGTTCTTC.

CDR3 DNA: TGTGCCAGCAGCTTAGCGGGCCGGGACTCAGGTCAGCCCCAGCATTTT. It encodes CASSLAGRDSGQPQHF. The rearrangement links TRBV7-8 to TRBJ1-5, with D perhaps TRBD1 (5 bases). V lost 0 bases and J lost 6, with 15 bases in between. The CDR3 is 16 residues long. The germline V gene has CDR1 SGHVS and CDR2 FQNEAQ.

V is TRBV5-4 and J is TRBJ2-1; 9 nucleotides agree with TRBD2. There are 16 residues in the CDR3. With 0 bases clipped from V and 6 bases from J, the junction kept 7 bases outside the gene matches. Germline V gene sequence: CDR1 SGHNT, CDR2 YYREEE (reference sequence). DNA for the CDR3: TGTGCCAGCAGCTTGGAGGGCGGGAGGGCCCTCAATGAGCAGTTCTTC. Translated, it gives CASSLEGGRALNEQFF.